This TCR beta chain was documented in a study of CD4 T cells in relation to SARS-CoV-2 and coronaviruses. For the study at large: After about nine days of antigen culture, PBMC TCR beta CDR3s were sequenced.

As for this clone: Its target is unknown.

With 0 bases removed from V and 5 bases from J, the gap between germline ends came to 7 bases. From germline, CDR1 is SGHVS and CDR2 FQNEAQ. The CDR3 length is 13 residues. Sequencing was performed with immunoSEQ multiplex PCR; in TCRdb, only in-frame clones are kept and a portion is missing. The sample holds about 31,000 clones; under 80% are singletons and the top ten take 3% to 4%. The rearrangement joins TRBV7-8 to TRBJ2-5, with D perhaps assigned TRBD1 or TRBD2 (6 bases each). This clonotype was sampled from an adult with COVID-19. The sequencing input was memory CD4+ T cells from PBMCs, cultured in vitro. Here the CDR3 reads CASSLAGGETQYF. The CDR3 DNA follows: TGTGCCAGCAGCTTAGCAGGGGGGGAGACCCAGTACTTC. The whole variable domain, remainder taken from reference TRBV7-8 and TRBJ2-5, is GAGVSQSPRYKVAKRGQDVALRCDPISGHVSLFWYQQALGQGPEFLTYFQNEAQLDKSGLPSDRFFAERPEGSVSTLKIQRTQQEDSAVYLCASSLAGGETQYFGPGTRLLVL.